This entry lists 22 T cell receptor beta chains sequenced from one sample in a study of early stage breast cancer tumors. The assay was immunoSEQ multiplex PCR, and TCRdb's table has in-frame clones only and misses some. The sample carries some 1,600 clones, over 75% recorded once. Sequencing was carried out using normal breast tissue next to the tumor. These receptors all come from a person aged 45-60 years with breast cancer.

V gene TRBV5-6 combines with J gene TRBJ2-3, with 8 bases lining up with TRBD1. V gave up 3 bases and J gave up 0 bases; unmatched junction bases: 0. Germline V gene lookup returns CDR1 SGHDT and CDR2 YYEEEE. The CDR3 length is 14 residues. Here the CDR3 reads CASSWDRSTDTQYF. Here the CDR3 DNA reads TGTGCCAGCAGCTGGGACAGGAGCACAGATACGCAGTATTTT.

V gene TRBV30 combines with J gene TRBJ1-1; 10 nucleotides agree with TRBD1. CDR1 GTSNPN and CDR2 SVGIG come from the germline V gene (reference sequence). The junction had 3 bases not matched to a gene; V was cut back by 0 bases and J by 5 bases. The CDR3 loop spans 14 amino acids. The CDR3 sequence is CAWSVTGGGTEAFF. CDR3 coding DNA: TGTGCCTGGAGTGTGACAGGGGGCGGAACTGAAGCTTTCTTT.

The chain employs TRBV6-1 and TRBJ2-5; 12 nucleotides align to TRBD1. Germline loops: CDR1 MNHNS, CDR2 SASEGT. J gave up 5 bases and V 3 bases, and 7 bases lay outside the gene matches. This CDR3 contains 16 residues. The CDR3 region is CASSDPGQGARETQYF. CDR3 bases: TGTGCCAGCAGTGACCCGGGACAGGGGGCGCGGGAGACCCAGTACTTC.

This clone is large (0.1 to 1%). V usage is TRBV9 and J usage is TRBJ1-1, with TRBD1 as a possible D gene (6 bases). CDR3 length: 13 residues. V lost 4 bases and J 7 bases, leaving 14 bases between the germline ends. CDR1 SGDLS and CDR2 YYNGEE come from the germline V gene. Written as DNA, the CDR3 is TGTGCCAGCAGCTCGATCCTACAGGGTGAAGCTTTCTTT. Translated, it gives CASSSILQGEAFF.

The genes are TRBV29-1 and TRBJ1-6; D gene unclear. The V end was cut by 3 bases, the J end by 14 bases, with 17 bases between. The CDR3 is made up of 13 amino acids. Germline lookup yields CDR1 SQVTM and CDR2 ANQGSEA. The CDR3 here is CSVDRPSPPTLHF. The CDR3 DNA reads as TGCAGCGTTGACAGACCTTCTCCCCCAACCCTCCACTTT. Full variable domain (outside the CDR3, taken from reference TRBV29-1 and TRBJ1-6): SAVISQKPSRDICQRGTSLTIQCQVDSQVTMMFWYRQQPGQSLTLIATANQGSEATYESGFVIDKFPISRPNLTFSTLTVSNMSPEDSSIYLCSVDRPSPPTLHFGNGTRLTVT.

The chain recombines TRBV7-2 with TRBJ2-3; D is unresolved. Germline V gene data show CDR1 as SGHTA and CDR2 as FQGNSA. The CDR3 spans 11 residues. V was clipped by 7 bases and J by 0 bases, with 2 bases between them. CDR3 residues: CASTSTDTQYF. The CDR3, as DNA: TGTGCCAGCACCAGCACAGATACGCAGTATTTT.

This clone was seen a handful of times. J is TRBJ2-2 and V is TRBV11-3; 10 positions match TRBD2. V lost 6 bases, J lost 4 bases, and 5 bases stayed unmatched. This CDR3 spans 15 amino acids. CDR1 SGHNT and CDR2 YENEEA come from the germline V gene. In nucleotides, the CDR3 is TGTGCCAGCAGTCTAGCGGGGGATCGCACCGGGGAGCTGTTTTTT. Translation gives CASSLAGDRTGELFF.

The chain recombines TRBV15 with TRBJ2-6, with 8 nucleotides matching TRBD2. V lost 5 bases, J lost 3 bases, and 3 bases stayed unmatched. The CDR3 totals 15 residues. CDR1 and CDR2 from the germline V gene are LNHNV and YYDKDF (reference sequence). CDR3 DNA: TGTGCCACCAGCTTTCGGGGGGGTGGGGCCAACGTCCTGACTTTC. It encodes CATSFRGGGANVLTF.

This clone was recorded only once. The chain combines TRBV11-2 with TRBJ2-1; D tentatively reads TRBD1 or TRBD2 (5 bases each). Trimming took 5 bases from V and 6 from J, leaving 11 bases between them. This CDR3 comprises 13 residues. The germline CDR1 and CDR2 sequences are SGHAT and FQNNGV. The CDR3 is CASSATRGNEQFF. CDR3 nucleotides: TGTGCCAGCAGCGCTACTAGGGGCAATGAGCAGTTCTTC.

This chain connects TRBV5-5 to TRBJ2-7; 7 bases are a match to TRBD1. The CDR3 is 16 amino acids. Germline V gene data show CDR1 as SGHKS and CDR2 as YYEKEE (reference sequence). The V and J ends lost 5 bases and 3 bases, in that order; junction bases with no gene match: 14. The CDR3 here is CASRTGTAVLNYEQYV. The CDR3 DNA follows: TGTGCCAGCAGAACGGGGACAGCGGTCCTTAACTACGAGCAGTACGTC.

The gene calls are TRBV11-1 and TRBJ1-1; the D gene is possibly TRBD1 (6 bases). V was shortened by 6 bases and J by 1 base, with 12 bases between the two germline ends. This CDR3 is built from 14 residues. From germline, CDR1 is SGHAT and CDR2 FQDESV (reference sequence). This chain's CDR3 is CASSINRANTEAFF. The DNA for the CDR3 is TGTGCCAGCAGTATAAACAGGGCGAACACTGAAGCTTTCTTT.

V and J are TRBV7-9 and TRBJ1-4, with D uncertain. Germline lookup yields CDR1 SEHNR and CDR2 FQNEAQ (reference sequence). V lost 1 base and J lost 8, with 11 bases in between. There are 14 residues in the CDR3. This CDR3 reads CASSLERNSEKLFF. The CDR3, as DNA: TGTGCCAGCAGCTTAGAGCGCAACAGCGAAAAACTGTTTTTT. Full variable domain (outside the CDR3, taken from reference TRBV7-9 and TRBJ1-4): DTGVSQNPRHKITKRGQNVTFRCDPISEHNRLYWYRQTLGQGPEFLTYFQNEAQLEKSRLLSDRFSAERPKGSFSTLEIQRTEQGDSAMYLCASSLERNSEKLFFGSGTQLSVL.

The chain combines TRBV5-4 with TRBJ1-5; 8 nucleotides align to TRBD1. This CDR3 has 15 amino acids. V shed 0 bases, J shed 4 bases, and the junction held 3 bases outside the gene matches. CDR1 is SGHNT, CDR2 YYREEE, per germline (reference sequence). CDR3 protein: CASSLEYRGNQPQHF. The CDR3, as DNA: TGTGCCAGCAGCTTGGAGTACAGGGGGAATCAGCCCCAGCATTTT.

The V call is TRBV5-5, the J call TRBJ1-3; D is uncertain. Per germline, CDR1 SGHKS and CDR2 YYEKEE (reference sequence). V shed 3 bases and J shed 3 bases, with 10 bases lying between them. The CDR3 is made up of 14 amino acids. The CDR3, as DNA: TGTGCCAGCAGCTCCAGGTCCAGTGGAAACACCATATATTTT. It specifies CASSSRSSGNTIYF.

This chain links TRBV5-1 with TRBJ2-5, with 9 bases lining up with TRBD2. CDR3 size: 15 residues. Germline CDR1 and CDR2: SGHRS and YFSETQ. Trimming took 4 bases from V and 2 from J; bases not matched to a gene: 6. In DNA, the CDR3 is TGCGCCAGCAGCAATAGCGGGAGAGGACAAGAGACCCAGTACTTC. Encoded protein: CASSNSGRGQETQYF.

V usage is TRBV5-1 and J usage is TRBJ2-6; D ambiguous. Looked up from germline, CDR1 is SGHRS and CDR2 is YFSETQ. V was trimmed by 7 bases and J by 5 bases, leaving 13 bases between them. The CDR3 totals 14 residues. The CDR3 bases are TGCGCCAGCGGTTCACAAAGTCGGGCCAACGTCCTGACTTTC. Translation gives CASGSQSRANVLTF.

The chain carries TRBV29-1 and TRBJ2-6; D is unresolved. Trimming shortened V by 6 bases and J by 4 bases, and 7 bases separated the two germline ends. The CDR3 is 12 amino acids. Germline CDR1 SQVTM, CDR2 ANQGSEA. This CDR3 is CSVWTGANVLTF. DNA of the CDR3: TGCAGCGTGTGGACCGGGGCCAACGTCCTGACTTTC. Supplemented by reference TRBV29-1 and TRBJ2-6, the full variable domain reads SAVISQKPSRDICQRGTSLTIQCQVDSQVTMMFWYRQQPGQSLTLIATANQGSEATYESGFVIDKFPISRPNLTFSTLTVSNMSPEDSSIYLCSVWTGANVLTFGAGSRLTVL.

The DNA of the CDR3 is TGTGCCATCAGGGGACTAGCGGGGGGTCAATCCACCTACAATGAGCAGTTCTTC. This encodes CAIRGLAGGQSTYNEQFF. The gene calls are TRBV10-3 and TRBJ2-1; 15 bases are a match to TRBD2. Germline V CDR1 and CDR2: ENHRY, SYGVKD. The V and J ends lost 6 bases and 2 bases, in that order; junction bases with no gene match: 8. This CDR3 has 18 residues.

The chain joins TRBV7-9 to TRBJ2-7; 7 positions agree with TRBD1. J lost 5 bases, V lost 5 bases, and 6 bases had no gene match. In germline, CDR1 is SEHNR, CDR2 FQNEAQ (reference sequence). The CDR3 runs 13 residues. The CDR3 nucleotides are TGTGCCAGCAGCAGGGACAGTAGCAACGAGCAGTACTTC. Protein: CASSRDSSNEQYF.

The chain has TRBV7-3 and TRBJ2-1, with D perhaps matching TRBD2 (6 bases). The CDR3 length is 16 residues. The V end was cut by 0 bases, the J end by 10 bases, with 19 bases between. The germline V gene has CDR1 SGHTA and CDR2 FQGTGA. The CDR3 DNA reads TGTGCCAGCAGCTTAACTGCCCACCCGGCGGGACGGGAGCAGTTCTTC. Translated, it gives CASSLTAHPAGREQFF.

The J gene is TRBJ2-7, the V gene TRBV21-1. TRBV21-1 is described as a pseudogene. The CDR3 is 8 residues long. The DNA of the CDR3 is TGTGCCAGCTACGAGCAGTACGTC. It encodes CASYEQYV.

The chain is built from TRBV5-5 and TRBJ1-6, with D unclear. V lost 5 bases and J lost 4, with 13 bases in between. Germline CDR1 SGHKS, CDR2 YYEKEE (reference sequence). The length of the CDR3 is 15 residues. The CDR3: CASSPATTYNSPLHF. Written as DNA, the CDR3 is TGTGCCAGCAGTCCCGCGACTACTTATAATTCACCCCTCCACTTT.